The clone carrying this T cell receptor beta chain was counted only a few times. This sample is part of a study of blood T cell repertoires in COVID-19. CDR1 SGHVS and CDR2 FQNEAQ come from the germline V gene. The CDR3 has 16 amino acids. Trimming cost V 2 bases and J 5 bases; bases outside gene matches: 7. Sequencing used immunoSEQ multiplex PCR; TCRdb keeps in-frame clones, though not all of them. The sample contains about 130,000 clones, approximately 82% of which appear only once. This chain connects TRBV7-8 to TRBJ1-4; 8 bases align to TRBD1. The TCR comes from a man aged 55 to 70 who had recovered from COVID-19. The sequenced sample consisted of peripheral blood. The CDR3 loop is CASSLKRDRINEKLFF. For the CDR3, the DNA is TGTGCCAGCAGCTTAAAGCGGGACAGGATAAATGAAAAACTGTTTTTT.